These T cell receptor beta chains were read from a single sample in a study of blood T cell repertoires in COVID-19. Clones were sequenced by immunoSEQ multiplex PCR, and TCRdb holds only the in-frame ones, with some missing. The table lists approximately 200,000 clones, around nine tenths of them singletons. The sequencing input was peripheral blood. These TCRs come from a woman in her fifties or sixties with acute or convalescent COVID-19. The CDR3 runs from the conserved cysteine through the conserved F or W. Fields, in order: CDR3 length, clone size, D gene, J gene, V gene, CDR3 protein, CDR3 DNA. A D gene is named only where the DNA matches it firmly. Clone sizes are given selectively: once, few, many, or a class where the clone is expanded.

14,.,.,TRBJ2-5,TRBV2,CASTTQGFGETQYF,TGTGCCAGCACTACACAGGGCTTCGGAGAGACCCAGTACTTC
16,once,.,TRBJ1-4,TRBV19,CASFPKQGASRGKLFF,TGTGCCAGCTTCCCCAAACAGGGTGCTTCTCGCGGAAAACTGTTTTTT
13,.,.,TRBJ1-2,TRBV6-5,CASSRTNNYGYTF,TGTGCCAGCTCGAGGACAAATAACTATGGCTACACCTTC
14,.,.,TRBJ1-2,TRBV19,CASSSSTSNYGYTF,TGTGCCAGTAGTTCCTCGACAAGTAACTATGGCTACACCTTC
15,.,TRBD2,TRBJ2-5,TRBV7-2,CASSLGLAGGVTQYF,TGTGCCAGCAGCTTAGGACTAGCGGGGGGGGTGACCCAGTACTTC
13,few,TRBD1,TRBJ1-2,TRBV6-5,CASSRQGNYGYTF,TGTGCCAGCAGCCGACAGGGGAACTATGGCTACACCTTC
14,.,TRBD1,TRBJ2-7,TRBV28,CATFPMQGAREQYF,TGTGCCACCTTCCCAATGCAGGGGGCCCGCGAGCAGTACTTC
12,.,.,TRBJ1-4,TRBV6-1,CASSERGWFVIF,TGTGCCAGCAGTGAAAGGGGGTGGTTTGTGATTTTC
14,.,.,TRBJ2-1,TRBV6-1,CASSAAGRANEQFF,TGTGCCAGCAGTGCAGCGGGCAGGGCTAATGAGCAGTTCTTC
16,.,.,TRBJ1-5,TRBV2,CASSAEDSYSNQPQHF,TGTGCCAGCTCGGCAGAGGACAGCTATAGCAATCAGCCCCAGCATTTT
14,.,TRBD1,TRBJ1-4,TRBV5-6,CASSLEGAGEKLFF,TGTGCCAGCAGCTTGGAGGGGGCTGGGGAAAAACTGTTTTTT
14,.,TRBD1,TRBJ1-1,TRBV11-2,CASSLVTGATEAFF,TGTGCCAGCAGCTTAGTGACAGGGGCCACTGAAGCTTTCTTT
16,.,.,TRBJ2-1,TRBV7-9,CASSLASLGMMVGQFF,TGTGCCAGCAGCTTAGCGTCCCTAGGAATGATGGTAGGGCAGTTCTTC
14,.,.,TRBJ2-3,TRBV19,CASSQQSSTDTQYF,TGTGCCAGTAGTCAACAGTCTAGCACAGATACGCAGTATTTT
14,.,TRBD1,TRBJ1-5,TRBV19,CASSRTGGNQPQHF,TGTGCCAGTAGTAGGACAGGGGGCAATCAGCCCCAGCATTTC
15,.,TRBD1,TRBJ2-3,TRBV23-1,CASRNRGRRTDTQYF,TGCGCCAGCAGGAACAGGGGGCGACGCACAGATACGCAGTATTTT
14,.,TRBD1,TRBJ1-1,TRBV25-1,CASSDGQGATEAFF,TGTGCCAGCAGTGATGGACAGGGGGCGACTGAAGCTTTCTTT
16,.,.,TRBJ2-7,TRBV6-6,CASSYSGGRASYEQYF,TGTGCCAGCAGTTACTCTGGTGGGAGAGCCTCCTACGAGCAGTACTTC
14,.,TRBD1,TRBJ1-2,TRBV9,CASSVGGQLTGYTF,TGTGCCAGCAGCGTAGGGGGACAGCTTACGGGCTACACCTTC
13,.,.,TRBJ1-5,TRBV12-3/TRBV12-4,CASSLGENQPQHF,TGTGCCAGCAGTTTAGGGGAGAATCAGCCCCAGCATTTT
15,.,.,TRBJ1-3,TRBV18,CASSPPVGGGNTIYF,TGTGCCAGCTCACCACCTGTGGGAGGTGGAAACACCATATATTTT
12,few,.,TRBJ1-2,TRBV14,CASSQGVGGYTF,TGTGCCAGCAGCCAAGGAGTCGGTGGCTACACCTTC
15,once,.,TRBJ2-5,TRBV7-8,CASSSTLANQETQYF,TGTGCCAGCAGCTCTACACTAGCAAACCAAGAGACCCAGTACTTC
16,.,.,TRBJ2-4,TRBV4-2,CASSQGPGVAKNIQYF,TGTGCCAGCAGCCAAGGTCCCGGAGTAGCCAAAAACATTCAGTACTTC
14,.,TRBD1,TRBJ2-7,TRBV12-5,CASGSSGQTYEQYF,TGTGCTAGTGGTTCTTCGGGACAGACCTACGAGCAGTACTTC
12,.,.,TRBJ1-1,TRBV30,CAWSYQGGEAFF,TGTGCCTGGAGTTACCAGGGCGGCGAAGCTTTCTTT
15,.,.,TRBJ2-3,TRBV6-5,CASSSFSRGTDTQYF,TGTGCCAGCAGTTCGTTCTCGAGGGGCACAGATACGCAGTATTTT
13,.,.,TRBJ2-7,TRBV18,CASSQQGRDEQYF,TGTGCCAGCTCACAGCAGGGGCGCGACGAGCAGTACTTC
13,.,.,TRBJ1-5,TRBV30,CAWAGTLDQPQHF,TGTGCCTGGGCCGGGACTCTGGATCAGCCCCAGCATTTT
16,.,.,TRBJ2-7,TRBV7-2,CASSLALRGSTYEQYF,TGTGCCAGCAGCTTAGCGCTCAGGGGATCAACCTACGAGCAGTACTTC
15,.,TRBD2,TRBJ2-2,TRBV6-6,CASSYGRAGTGELFF,TGTGCCAGCAGTTACGGGAGGGCGGGGACCGGGGAGCTGTTTTTT
15,.,.,TRBJ1-6,TRBV7-2,CASSLGGGRVSPLHF,TGTGCCAGCAGCTTAGGGGGGGGGCGCGTTTCACCCCTCCACTTT
13,.,.,TRBJ2-3,TRBV28,CASSEGLRDKQYF,TGTGCCAGCAGCGAGGGACTCCGCGACAAGCAGTATTTT
15,.,.,TRBJ1-1,TRBV21-1,CASSKLGQGRTEAFF,TGTGCCAGCAGCAAATTGGGACAGGGAAGAACTGAAGCTTTCTTT
12,.,.,TRBJ2-5,TRBV5-4,CASRLQGETQYF,TGTGCCAGCAGGCTACAGGGAGAGACCCAGTACTTC
15,few,.,TRBJ1-3,TRBV25-1,CASSEYETQGNTIYF,TGTGCCAGCAGTGAATACGAGACACAAGGAAACACCATATATTTT
16,.,TRBD1,TRBJ2-3,TRBV7-7,CASSLGQGKSTDTQYF,TGTGCCAGCAGCCTAGGACAGGGGAAAAGCACAGATACGCAGTATTTT